Listed below are T cell receptor beta chains from one sample, sequenced in a study of glioma-infiltrating T cells. Each CDR3 protein gets one entry after TCRdb re-called the multiplex PCR reads with MiXCR. The repertoire holds approximately 140,000 distinct CDR3 sequences, with around 25% as singletons. The source material was glioma tissue, nonneoplastic brain tissue, or PBMCs (not recorded which). These receptors all stem from a human donor with low-grade glioma or glioblastoma, undergoing nonglioma brain surgery, or in good health (not recorded which). Both conserved end residues are part of each CDR3. A D gene is named only where the DNA matches it firmly. Where a row states a size, it is once, few, many or the class of an expanded clone; other rows omit it.

D: -; J: TRBJ2-5; size: many; V: TRBV20-1; DNA: TGCAGTGGACCGTACCAAGAGACCCAGTACTTC; CDR3: CSGPYQETQYF
D: TRBD2; J: TRBJ2-5; size: many; V: TRBV4-2; DNA: TGTGCCAGCAGCCAGGGCGGGACTAGCGGGGGAGAGACCCAGTACTTC; CDR3: CASSQGGTSGGETQYF
D: TRBD2; J: TRBJ2-5; size: -; V: TRBV28; DNA: TGTGCCAGCAGTATCCTAGCGGGGAGGGGGACCCAGTACTTC; CDR3: CASSILAGRGTQYF
D: -; J: TRBJ1-2; size: few; V: TRBV10-2; DNA: TGCGCCAGCAGTGAGTGGATTAACTATGGCTACACCTTC; CDR3: CASSEWINYGYTF
D: -; J: TRBJ2-3; size: many; V: TRBV20-1; DNA: TGCAGTGCTACCCTAGAAGATACGCAGTATTTT; CDR3: CSATLEDTQYF
D: TRBD2; J: TRBJ2-1; size: many; V: TRBV11-2; DNA: TGTGCCAGCAGCACCGTCTCGGGGGGGGCCTACAATGAGCAGTTCTTC; CDR3: CASSTVSGGAYNEQFF
D: -; J: TRBJ1-5; size: few; V: TRBV7-7; DNA: TGTGCCAGCAGCTTAGCAGAATCCGGGCCCCGCAATCAGCCCCAGCATTTT; CDR3: CASSLAESGPRNQPQHF
D: -; J: TRBJ1-4; size: few; V: TRBV7-9; DNA: TGTGCCAGCAGCCATCCCAAACAGGCCAGTGTGGATGAAAAACTGTTTTTT; CDR3: CASSHPKQASVDEKLFF
D: TRBD2; J: TRBJ2-3; size: -; V: TRBV6-1; DNA: TGTGCCAGCAGTCCAGGACTAGCGGGGGGAGTCACAGATACGCAGTATTTT; CDR3: CASSPGLAGGVTDTQYF
D: -; J: TRBJ1-1; size: many; V: TRBV20-1; DNA: TGCAGTGCTAGAAGGGGATGGAACACTGAAGCTTTCTTT; CDR3: CSARRGWNTEAFF
D: TRBD2; J: TRBJ2-5; size: many; V: TRBV7-2; DNA: TGTGCCAGCAGCTCCGGGACTAGGCAAGGGACCCAGTACTTC; CDR3: CASSSGTRQGTQYF
D: -; J: TRBJ2-2; size: -; V: TRBV24-1; DNA: TGTACCACCAGTGACCGACTCCGAGGGGTTTACACCGGGGAGCTGTTTTTT; CDR3: CTTSDRLRGVYTGELFF
D: TRBD2; J: TRBJ2-3; size: -; V: TRBV6-5; DNA: TGTGCCAGCAGTTACTCGCGGACTAGGGCTAGCACAGATACGCAGTATTTT; CDR3: CASSYSRTRASTDTQYF
D: -; J: TRBJ2-3; size: -; V: TRBV6-1; DNA: TGTGCCAGCAGCCTTAGCAGTGAGCCCCCTGATACGCAGTATTTT; CDR3: CASSLSSEPPDTQYF
D: -; J: TRBJ1-5; size: -; V: TRBV12-3/TRBV12-4; DNA: TGTGCCAGCAGTTTAGATCGGCCGGGTCAGCCCCAGCATTTT; CDR3: CASSLDRPGQPQHF